Listed below are T cell receptor beta chains from one sample, sequenced in a study of T-cell memory formation after mild COVID-19. TCRdb redid the calling of the 5' RACE reads with MiXCR, one entry per CDR3 protein. The data hold some 120,000 distinct CDR3 sequences, with 15% to 20% observed a single time. The sequenced sample consisted of PBMCs or a T cell subset sorted from them (not recorded which). The receptor set was obtained from an adult woman who had mild COVID-19 (a few samples of this study predate the infection). Cell type and time point are not known. The CDR3 runs from the conserved cysteine through the conserved F or W. Only part of the rows carry a size: once, few, many, or a class if the clone is expanded.

>once|TRBV27
CASIPPGDGNTGELFF
>.|TRBV25-1
CASSDEGNEKLFF
>.|TRBV15
CATSRDLGTGLSETQYF
>.|TRBV7-3
CASSSYKDRKNTEAFF
>once|TRBV7-2
CASSSKEYGTSGYNEQFF
>.|TRBV24-1
CATSPLAGGPWYNEQFF
>.|TRBV13
CASSPGEIRVGAEAFF
>few|TRBV15
CATSREVVYTGELFF
>.|TRBV12-3/TRBV12-4
CASRGLSGRASTDTQYF
>.|TRBV7-3
CASSLRGLNTEAFF